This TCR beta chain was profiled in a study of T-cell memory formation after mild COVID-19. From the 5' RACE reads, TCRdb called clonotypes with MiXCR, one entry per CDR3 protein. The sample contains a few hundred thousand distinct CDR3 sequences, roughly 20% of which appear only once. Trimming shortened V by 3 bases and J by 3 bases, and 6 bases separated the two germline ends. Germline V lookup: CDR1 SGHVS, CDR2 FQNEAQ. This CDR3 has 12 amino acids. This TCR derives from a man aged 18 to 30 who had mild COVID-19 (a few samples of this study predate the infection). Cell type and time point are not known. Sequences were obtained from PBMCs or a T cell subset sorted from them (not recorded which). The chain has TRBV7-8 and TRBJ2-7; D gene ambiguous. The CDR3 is CASSFTDYEQYV. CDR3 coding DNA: TGTGCCAGCAGCTTCACAGACTACGAGCAGTACGTC.